This T cell receptor (beta chain) was identified in a study of blood T cell repertoires in COVID-19. Background on the study: Sites across the United States, Italy and Spain contributed samples from acute and convalescent COVID-19. T cells, B-cell-depleted T cells, or PBMCs supplied cDNA or gDNA.

Individuals aged roughly 18 to 95 years were recruited from 24 US areas. Cohort placement rested on clinical history that participants reported themselves. TCRdb's table, derived via immunoSEQ multiplex PCR, lists solely in-frame clones and lacks some. Of roughly 310,000 clones listed, approximately 90% are singletons. This receptor was obtained from a woman in her 40s who had recovered from COVID-19. The sequenced material came from PBMCs or T cells enriched from blood (not recorded which).

For the CDR3, the DNA is TGTGCCAGCAGCTCCGGGACAGGGGATCGCGGAAGAAAACTGTTTTTT. It codes for CASSSGTGDRGRKLFF. This rearrangement joins TRBV7-9 to TRBJ1-4; 10 nucleotides line up with TRBD1. V dropped 4 bases and J dropped 10; count of bases not matched to a gene: 12. The CDR3 covers 16 residues. CDR1 and CDR2 from the germline V gene are SEHNR and FQNEAQ (reference sequence).